These T cell receptor beta chains were read from a single sample in a study of OX40 agonist ivuxolimab in advanced cancers. Profiled with immunoSEQ multiplex PCR; TCRdb holds only in-frame clones, not every one. The sample shows about 72,000 clones, about 90% of them seen only once. Sequencing used CD4+ or CD8+ T cells sorted from blood, obtained in a trial of the OX40 agonist ivuxolimab. The receptors were sampled from an adult with an advanced solid tumor such as melanoma, head and neck, liver or kidney cancer. The CDR3 runs from the conserved cysteine through the conserved F or W. The order of the fields is V gene, D gene, clone size, J gene, CDR3 DNA, CDR3 protein. A D gene is named only where the DNA matches it firmly. Size is stated for part of the rows, as once, few or many counts, or as a class when the clone is expanded.

TRBV7-8	TRBD2	-	TRBJ2-7	TGTGCCAGCAGCTGGACTAGCGGGGACTACGAGCAGTACTTC	CASSWTSGDYEQYF
TRBV28	TRBD1	-	TRBJ1-2	TGTGCCAGCAGTCTAAATCCAGACAGGGGGCGGTATGGCTACACCTTC	CASSLNPDRGRYGYTF
TRBV19	-	-	TRBJ1-5	TGTGCCAGTAGTGTCGCCAGCGGGAGTCAGCCCCAGCATTTT	CASSVASGSQPQHF
TRBV29-1	-	-	TRBJ2-7	TGCAGCGTTGAGGTACAGTCGCTTTACGAGCAGTACTTC	CSVEVQSLYEQYF
TRBV7-9	TRBD1	-	TRBJ1-2	TGTGCCAGCAGCTGGGGGGGACAGGATAATCTTGACACCTTC	CASSWGGQDNLDTF
TRBV11-3	-	-	TRBJ2-2	TGTGCCAGCAGGTTAGATCAGAACACCGGGGAGCTGTTTTTT	CASRLDQNTGELFF
TRBV5-5	-	-	TRBJ2-7	TGTGCCAGCAGCTGGAGACAGGCCCACAGCTCCTACGAGCAGTACTTC	CASSWRQAHSSYEQYF
TRBV6-1	-	-	TRBJ1-2	TGTGCCAGCAGGCGGGATTTTCGTGGCTACACCTTC	CASRRDFRGYTF
TRBV5-1	-	-	TRBJ2-5	TGCGCCAGCAGCTTGGGCCTCCAAGAGACCCAGTACTTC	CASSLGLQETQYF
TRBV5-1	TRBD1	-	TRBJ1-5	TGCGCCAGCAGGCCGACAGGGGAAGGTCAGCCCCAGCATTTT	CASRPTGEGQPQHF
TRBV7-9	-	-	TRBJ1-2	TGTGCCAGCAGGGAGGGGATCTACTATGGCTACACCTTC	CASREGIYYGYTF
TRBV11-3	-	-	TRBJ2-4	TGTGCCAGCAGCCAGGTCGGGTCAGGGGAGTACTTC	CASSQVGSGEYF
TRBV19	-	once	TRBJ2-1	TGTGCCAGACCCGGGACATCGAGCTACAATGAGCAGTTCTTC	CARPGTSSYNEQFF
TRBV10-3	TRBD1	-	TRBJ1-1	TGTGCCATCAGCAGGACAGGGAAGAACACTGAAGCTTTCTTT	CAISRTGKNTEAFF
TRBV18	-	-	TRBJ2-5	TGTGCCAGCTCACCGCTTGTAGCTGAGACCCAGTACTTC	CASSPLVAETQYF
TRBV28	TRBD2	-	TRBJ2-3	TGTGCCAGCAGTTCCCCCTCTTGGCGGGAGGGCCCTAGCACAGATACGCAGTATTTT	CASSSPSWREGPSTDTQYF
TRBV4-2	-	-	TRBJ1-3	TGTGCCAGCAGCCAAGATCACAGGGATGGAAACACCATATATTTT	CASSQDHRDGNTIYF
TRBV30	TRBD1	-	TRBJ1-1	TGTGCCTGGAGTGGACAGGGGCTGAACACTGAAGCTTTCTTT	CAWSGQGLNTEAFF
TRBV27	TRBD2	-	TRBJ2-1	TGTGCCAGCACCCAGGGGTGGCGGGAGGGCCGGTCCAATGAGCAGTTCTTC	CASTQGWREGRSNEQFF
TRBV11-3	TRBD1	once	TRBJ2-1	TGTGCCAGCAGCTTAGGACAGGGGGGGTACAATGAGCAGTTCTTC	CASSLGQGGYNEQFF
TRBV18	-	-	TRBJ2-2	TGTGCCAGCTCACCAGTGGAGGCCGGGGAGCTGTTTTTT	CASSPVEAGELFF
TRBV5-1	-	-	TRBJ2-3	TGCGCCAGCAGCTTGGTAGGTCCGGGAGATACGCAGTATTTT	CASSLVGPGDTQYF
TRBV5-1	-	-	TRBJ1-4	TGCGCCAGCAGCTTTTGGGGGGCGGATGAAAAACTGTTTTTT	CASSFWGADEKLFF
TRBV5-1	-	-	TRBJ2-5	TGCGCCAGCAGCTCGCTAGCTTCAGAGACCCAGTACTTC	CASSSLASETQYF
TRBV5-4	-	-	TRBJ2-3	TGTGCCAGCAGCTTGGTACGTAGTCAGGGGACAGATACGCAGTATTTT	CASSLVRSQGTDTQYF
TRBV19	-	-	TRBJ2-1	TGTGCCAGTAGTATCACAGGAGTAAACAATGAGCAGTTCTTC	CASSITGVNNEQFF
TRBV11-2	-	-	TRBJ1-6	TGTGCCAGCAGCCCGATGAGGACCCTCCACTTT	CASSPMRTLHF
TRBV2	-	-	TRBJ1-2	TGTGCCAGCAGTGCACAGATCTATGGCTACACCTTC	CASSAQIYGYTF
TRBV5-1	-	-	TRBJ2-3	TGCGCCAGCAGCTGGCTCGGACCCACCAACACAGATACGCAGTATTTT	CASSWLGPTNTDTQYF
TRBV5-1	-	-	TRBJ1-2	TGCGCCAGCAGCTTGGAGGGACCTAACTATGGCTACACCTTC	CASSLEGPNYGYTF
TRBV15	TRBD1	-	TRBJ2-7	TGTGCCACCAGCAGTCTAGACAGGGGTAGAGTCTACGAGCAGTACTTC	CATSSLDRGRVYEQYF
TRBV5-1	TRBD1	-	TRBJ1-1	TGCGCCAGCAGCTCGGGGGACAGGGGGCGAGTGAGTGCTTTCTTT	CASSSGDRGRVSAFF
TRBV28	TRBD2	few	TRBJ2-5	TGTGCCAGCAGTCCTCTGGGTAGCGGGAGCGTCGAGACCCAGTACTTC	CASSPLGSGSVETQYF
TRBV15	-	-	TRBJ1-1	TGTGCCACCAGCCGGAGGTTGGAGCCGAACACTGAAGCTTTCTTT	CATSRRLEPNTEAFF
TRBV6-5	TRBD1	-	TRBJ2-3	TGTGCCAGCAGATTACAGGGGTCCACAGATACGCAGTATTTT	CASRLQGSTDTQYF
TRBV13	-	once	TRBJ2-1	TGTGCCAGCAGCTTAGAACGGCGAGGAGTAGACTACAATGAGCAGTTCTTC	CASSLERRGVDYNEQFF
TRBV5-6	-	-	TRBJ1-2	TGTGCCAGCAGCTTGTACAGCTATGGCTACACCTTC	CASSLYSYGYTF
TRBV4-1	-	-	TRBJ2-1	TGCGCCAGCAGCCAAAAGGCGGAGCAGTTCTTC	CASSQKAEQFF
TRBV30	-	-	TRBJ1-5	TGTGCCTGGAGTGTAATGGGATCAGGCAATCAGCCCCAGCATTTT	CAWSVMGSGNQPQHF
TRBV5-1	-	-	TRBJ2-2	TGCGCCAGCAGTCTGAGGGCAGCCTACACCGGGGAGCTGTTTTTT	CASSLRAAYTGELFF
TRBV18	-	-	TRBJ1-3	TGTGCCAGCTCACCACAGGGGAACTCTGGAAACACCATATATTTT	CASSPQGNSGNTIYF
TRBV15	TRBD1	-	TRBJ1-2	TGTGCCACCAGCAGGCAACCATTAGGGGGCCTCGGGACGGACTATGGCTACACCTTC	CATSRQPLGGLGTDYGYTF
TRBV10-2	-	-	TRBJ2-3	TGCGCCAGCAACCTACAGGGAACCGAAGATACGCAGTATTTT	CASNLQGTEDTQYF
TRBV7-6	-	-	TRBJ2-5	TGTGCCAGCAGCTCCGATTTGGAGACCCAGTACTTC	CASSSDLETQYF
TRBV5-4	-	-	TRBJ2-5	TGTGCCAGCAGCTTGCCCGGCCAAGAGACCCAGTACTTC	CASSLPGQETQYF
TRBV5-6	-	once	TRBJ2-7	TGTGCCAGCAGCCCCTTGGGGGGAGTCCGCTACGAGCAGTGCTTC	CASSPLGGVRYEQCF
TRBV27	-	-	TRBJ2-7	TGTGCCAGCAGTACCCGTGGGCGGGACCTCTCCTACGAGCAGTACTTC	CASSTRGRDLSYEQYF
TRBV7-8	-	-	TRBJ2-5	TGTGCCAGCAGCTCGGCCCGGGGGCAAGGGGAGACCCAGTACTTC	CASSSARGQGETQYF
TRBV18	-	-	TRBJ1-1	TGTGCCAGCCGCCAGGGGAGCATGAACACTGAAGCTTTCTTT	CASRQGSMNTEAFF
TRBV5-1	-	-	TRBJ2-7	TGCGCCAGCAGCTTGGCCCAGGCAGGTGACGAGCAGTACTTC	CASSLAQAGDEQYF
TRBV28	-	few	TRBJ1-3	TGTGCCAGCAGACCCATGGGCAGGGAAAACACCATATATTTT	CASRPMGRENTIYF
TRBV28	TRBD2	once	TRBJ2-7	TGTGCCAGCAATTTAGCGGGAGGGCAAAACGAGCAGTACTTC	CASNLAGGQNEQYF